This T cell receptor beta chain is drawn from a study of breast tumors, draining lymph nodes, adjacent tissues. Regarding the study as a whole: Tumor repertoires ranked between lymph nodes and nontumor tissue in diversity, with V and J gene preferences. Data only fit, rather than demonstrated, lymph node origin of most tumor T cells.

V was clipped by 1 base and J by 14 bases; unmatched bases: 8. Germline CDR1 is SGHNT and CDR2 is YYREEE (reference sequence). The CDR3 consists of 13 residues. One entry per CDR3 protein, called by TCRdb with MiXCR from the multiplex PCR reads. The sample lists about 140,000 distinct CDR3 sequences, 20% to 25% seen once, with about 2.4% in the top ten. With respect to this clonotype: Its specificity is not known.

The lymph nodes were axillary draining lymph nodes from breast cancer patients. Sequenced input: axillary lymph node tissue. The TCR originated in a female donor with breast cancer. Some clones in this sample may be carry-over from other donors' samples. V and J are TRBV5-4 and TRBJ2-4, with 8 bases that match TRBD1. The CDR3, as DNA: TGTGCCAGCAGCTTGCGGGGGACAGGAGAGGAGTACTTC. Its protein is CASSLRGTGEEYF.